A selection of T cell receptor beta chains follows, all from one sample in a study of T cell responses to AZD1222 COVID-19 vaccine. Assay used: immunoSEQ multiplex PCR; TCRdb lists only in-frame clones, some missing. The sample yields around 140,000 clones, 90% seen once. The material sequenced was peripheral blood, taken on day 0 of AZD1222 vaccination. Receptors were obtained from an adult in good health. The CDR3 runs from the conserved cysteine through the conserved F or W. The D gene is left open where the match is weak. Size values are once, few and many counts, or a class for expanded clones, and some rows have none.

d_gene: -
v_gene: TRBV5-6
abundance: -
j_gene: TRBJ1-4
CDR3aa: CASSWGTATNEKLFF
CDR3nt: TGTGCCAGCAGCTGGGGGACGGCAACTAATGAAAAACTGTTTTTT

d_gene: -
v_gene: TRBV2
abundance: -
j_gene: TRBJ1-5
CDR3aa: CASSEPRRKSSYSNQPQHF
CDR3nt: TGTGCCAGCAGTGAACCTCGTCGGAAGTCGAGTTATAGCAATCAGCCCCAGCATTTT

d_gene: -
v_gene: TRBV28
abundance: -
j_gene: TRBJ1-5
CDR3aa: CASSSDPRGPQHF
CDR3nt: TGTGCCAGCAGCTCCGACCCCCGGGGGCCCCAGCATTTT

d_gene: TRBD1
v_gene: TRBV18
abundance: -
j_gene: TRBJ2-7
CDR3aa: CASSPTSRDRTGRYEQYF
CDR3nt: TGTGCCAGCTCACCAACGTCCCGGGACAGGACCGGTCGGTACGAGCAGTACTTC

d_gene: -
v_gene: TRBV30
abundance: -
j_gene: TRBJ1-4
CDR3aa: CAWRPGYATNEKLFF
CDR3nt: TGTGCCTGGAGACCGGGTTACGCAACTAATGAAAAACTGTTTTTT

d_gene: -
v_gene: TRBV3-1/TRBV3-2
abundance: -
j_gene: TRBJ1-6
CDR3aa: CASSHHNSPLHF
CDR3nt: TGTGCCAGCAGCCATCATAATTCACCCCTCCACTTT

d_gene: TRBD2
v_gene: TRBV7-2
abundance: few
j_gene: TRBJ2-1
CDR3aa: CASSSSGRAGNEQFF
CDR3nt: TGTGCCAGCAGCTCTAGCGGGAGGGCCGGCAATGAGCAGTTCTTC

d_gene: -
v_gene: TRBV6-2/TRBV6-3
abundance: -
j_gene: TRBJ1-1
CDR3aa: CASSQNQGMTEAFF
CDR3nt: TGTGCCAGCAGCCAGAATCAGGGTATGACTGAAGCTTTCTTT

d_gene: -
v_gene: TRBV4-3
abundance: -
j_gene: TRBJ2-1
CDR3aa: CASSQDGTEYNEQFF
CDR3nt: TGCGCCAGCAGCCAAGATGGTACGGAGTACAATGAGCAGTTCTTC

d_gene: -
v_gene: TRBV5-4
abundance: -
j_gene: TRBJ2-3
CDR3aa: CASSSYLQGRTDTQYF
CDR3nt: TGTGCCAGCAGCTCGTACCTACAGGGCCGAACAGATACGCAGTATTTT

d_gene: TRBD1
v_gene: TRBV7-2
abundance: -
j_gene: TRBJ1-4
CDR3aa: CASSSTGGTNEKLFF
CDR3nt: TGTGCCAGCAGCTCCACAGGGGGGACTAATGAAAAACTGTTTTTT